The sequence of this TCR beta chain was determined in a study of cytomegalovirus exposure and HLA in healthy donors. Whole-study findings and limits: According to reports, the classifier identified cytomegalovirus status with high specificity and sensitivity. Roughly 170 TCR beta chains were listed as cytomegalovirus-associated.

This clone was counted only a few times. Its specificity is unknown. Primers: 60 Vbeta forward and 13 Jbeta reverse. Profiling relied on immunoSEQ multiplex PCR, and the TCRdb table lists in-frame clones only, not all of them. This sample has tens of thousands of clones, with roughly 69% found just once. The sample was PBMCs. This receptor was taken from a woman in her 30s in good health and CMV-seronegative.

In DNA form, the CDR3 reads TGTGCCAGCAGTTACGACAGGAGCTACAATGAGCAGTTCTTC. Its protein is CASSYDRSYNEQFF. The J gene is TRBJ2-1, the V gene TRBV6-5; tentative D call: TRBD1 (6 bases). CDR1 is MNHEY and CDR2 is SVGAGI in the germline V gene. The length of the CDR3 is 14 residues. The V and J ends lost 2 bases and 3 bases respectively, with 8 bases between them.